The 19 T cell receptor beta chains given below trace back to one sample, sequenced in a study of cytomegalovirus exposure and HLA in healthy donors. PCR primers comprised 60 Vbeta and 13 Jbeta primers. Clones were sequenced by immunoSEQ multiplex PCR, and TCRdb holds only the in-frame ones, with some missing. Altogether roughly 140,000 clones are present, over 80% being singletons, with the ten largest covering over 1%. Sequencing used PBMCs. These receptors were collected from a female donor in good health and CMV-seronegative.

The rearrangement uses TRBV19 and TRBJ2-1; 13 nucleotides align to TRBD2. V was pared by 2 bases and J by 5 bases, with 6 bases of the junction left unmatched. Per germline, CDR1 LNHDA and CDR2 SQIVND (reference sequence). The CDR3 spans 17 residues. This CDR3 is CASSIPGLAGSDNEQFF. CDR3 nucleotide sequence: TGTGCCAGTAGTATACCGGGACTAGCGGGATCGGACAATGAGCAGTTCTTC.

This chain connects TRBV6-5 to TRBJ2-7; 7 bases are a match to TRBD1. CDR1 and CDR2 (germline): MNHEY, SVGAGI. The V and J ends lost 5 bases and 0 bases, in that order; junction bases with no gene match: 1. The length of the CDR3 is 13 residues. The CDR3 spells CASSNRGSYEQYF. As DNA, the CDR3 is TGTGCCAGCAGTAACAGGGGCTCCTACGAGCAGTACTTC.

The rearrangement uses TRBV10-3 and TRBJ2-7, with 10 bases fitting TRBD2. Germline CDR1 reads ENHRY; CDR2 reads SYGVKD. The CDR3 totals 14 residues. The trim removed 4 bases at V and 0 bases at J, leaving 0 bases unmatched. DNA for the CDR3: TGTGCCATCAGTGGGACTAGCGGCTCCTACGAGCAGTACTTC. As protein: CAISGTSGSYEQYF.

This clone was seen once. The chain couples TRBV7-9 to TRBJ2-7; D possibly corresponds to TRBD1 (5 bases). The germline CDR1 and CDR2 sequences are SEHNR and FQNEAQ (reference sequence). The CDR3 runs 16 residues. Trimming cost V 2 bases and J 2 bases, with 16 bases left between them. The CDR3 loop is CASSLFGQGNPYEQYF. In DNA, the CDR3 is TGTGCCAGCAGCTTATTCGGCCAGGGTAACCCCTACGAGCAGTACTTC.

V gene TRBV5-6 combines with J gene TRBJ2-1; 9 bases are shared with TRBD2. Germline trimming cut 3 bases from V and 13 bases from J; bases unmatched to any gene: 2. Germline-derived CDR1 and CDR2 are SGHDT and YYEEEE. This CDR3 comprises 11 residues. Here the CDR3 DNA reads TGTGCCAGCAGCTCTAGCGGGAAACAGTTCTTC. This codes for CASSSSGKQFF. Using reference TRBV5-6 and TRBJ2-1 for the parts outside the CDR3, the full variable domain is DAGVTQSPTHLIKTRGQQVTLRCSPKSGHDTVSWYQQALGQGPQFIFQYYEEEERQRGNFPDRFSGHQFPNYSSELNVNALLLGDSALYLCASSSSGKQFFGPGTRLTVL.

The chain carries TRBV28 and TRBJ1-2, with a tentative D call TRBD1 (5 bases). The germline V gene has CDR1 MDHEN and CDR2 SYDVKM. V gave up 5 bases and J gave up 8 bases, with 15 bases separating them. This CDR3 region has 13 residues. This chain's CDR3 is CASSPGHGLGYTF. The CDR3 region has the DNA TGTGCCAGCAGTCCCGGACACGGTCTAGGCTACACCTTC.

In DNA form, the CDR3 reads TGTGCCAGCAGTTGGAGGGGGCCGGGGGAAAAACTGTTTTTT. This gives the protein CASSWRGPGEKLFF. V is TRBV6-5 and J is TRBJ1-4; the match to TRBD1 covers 7 bases. Germline V gene lookup returns CDR1 MNHEY and CDR2 SVGAGI. Germline trimming cut 4 bases from V and 8 bases from J; bases unmatched to any gene: 7. The CDR3 runs 14 residues.

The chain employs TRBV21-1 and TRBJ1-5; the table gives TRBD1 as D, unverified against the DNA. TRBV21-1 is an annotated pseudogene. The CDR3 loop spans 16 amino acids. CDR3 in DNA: TGTGCCAGCAGCAAAGCGCCGAGGGGGTTCAATCAGCCCCAGCATTTT. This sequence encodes CASSKAPRGFNQPQHF.

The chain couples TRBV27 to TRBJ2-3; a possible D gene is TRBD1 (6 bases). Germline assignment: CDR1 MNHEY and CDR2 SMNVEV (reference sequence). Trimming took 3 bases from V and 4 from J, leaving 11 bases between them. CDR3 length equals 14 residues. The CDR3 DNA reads TGTGCCAGCAGTTTTCTGGGGGCATCAGATACGCAGTATTTT. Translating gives CASSFLGASDTQYF.

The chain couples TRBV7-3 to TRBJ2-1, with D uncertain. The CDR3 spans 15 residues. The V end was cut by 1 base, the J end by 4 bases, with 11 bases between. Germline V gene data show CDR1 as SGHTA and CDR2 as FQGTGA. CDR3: CASSLMRSPYNEQFF. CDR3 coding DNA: TGTGCCAGCAGCTTAATGCGGTCCCCATACAATGAGCAGTTCTTC.

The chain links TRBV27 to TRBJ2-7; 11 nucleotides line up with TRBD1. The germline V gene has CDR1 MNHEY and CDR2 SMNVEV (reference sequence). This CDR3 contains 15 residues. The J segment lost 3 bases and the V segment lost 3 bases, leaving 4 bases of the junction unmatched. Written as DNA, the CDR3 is TGTGCCAGCAGTTTTCTCGGGACAGGGGGCTACGAGCAGTACTTC. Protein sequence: CASSFLGTGGYEQYF.

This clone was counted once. The CDR3 DNA reads TGTGCCAGCAGCAATGAAGGGGCGGCCCAAGAGACCCAGTACTTC. This gives the protein CASSNEGAAQETQYF. The chain couples TRBV28 to TRBJ2-5, with a weak D call TRBD1 (5 bases). The germline V gene encodes CDR1 MDHEN and CDR2 SYDVKM. The CDR3 consists of 15 residues. V lost 6 bases to trimming and J lost 1 base, with 15 bases between them.

The CDR3 loop is CASTLSKSYNEQFF. In nucleotides, the CDR3 is TGTGCCAGCACTCTCTCTAAGAGCTACAATGAGCAGTTCTTC. The chain carries TRBV28 and TRBJ2-1; unclear D gene. Per the germline V gene, CDR1 is MDHEN and CDR2 is SYDVKM. This CDR3 region has 14 residues. Trimming cost V 7 bases and J 3 bases, with 13 bases left between them. Full variable domain (remainder filled in from reference TRBV28 and TRBJ2-1): DVKVTQSSRYLVKRTGEKVFLECVQDMDHENMFWYRQDPGLGLRLIYFSYDVKMKEKGDIPEGYSVSREKKERFSLILESASTNQTSMYLCASTLSKSYNEQFFGPGTRLTVL.

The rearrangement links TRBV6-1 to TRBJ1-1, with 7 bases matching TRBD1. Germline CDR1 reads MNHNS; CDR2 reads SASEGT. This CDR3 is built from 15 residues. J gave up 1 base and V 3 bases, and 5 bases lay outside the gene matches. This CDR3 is CASSDRGSENTEAFF. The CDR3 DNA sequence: TGTGCCAGCAGTGACAGGGGGAGCGAGAACACTGAAGCTTTCTTT.

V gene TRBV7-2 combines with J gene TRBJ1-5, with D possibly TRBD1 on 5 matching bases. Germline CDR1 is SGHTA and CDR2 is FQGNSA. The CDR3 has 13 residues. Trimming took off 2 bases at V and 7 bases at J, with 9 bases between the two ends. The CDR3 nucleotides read TGTGCCAGCAGCTTACGGGGGGAACAGCCCCAGCATTTT. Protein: CASSLRGEQPQHF.

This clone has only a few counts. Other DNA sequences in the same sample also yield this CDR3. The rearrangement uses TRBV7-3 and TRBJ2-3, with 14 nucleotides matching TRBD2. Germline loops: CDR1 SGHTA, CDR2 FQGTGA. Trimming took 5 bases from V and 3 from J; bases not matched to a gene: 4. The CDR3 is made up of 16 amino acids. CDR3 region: CASSPGTSGRTDTQYF. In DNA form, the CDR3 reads TGTGCCAGCAGCCCGGGGACTAGCGGGAGAACAGATACGCAGTATTTT.

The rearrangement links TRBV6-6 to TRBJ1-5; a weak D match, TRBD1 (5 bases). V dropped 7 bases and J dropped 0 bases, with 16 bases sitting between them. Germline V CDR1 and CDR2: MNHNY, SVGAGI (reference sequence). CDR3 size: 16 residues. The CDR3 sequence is CASKNRDSLSNQPQHF. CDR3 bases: TGTGCCAGCAAAAATCGAGACAGCCTTAGCAATCAGCCCCAGCATTTT.

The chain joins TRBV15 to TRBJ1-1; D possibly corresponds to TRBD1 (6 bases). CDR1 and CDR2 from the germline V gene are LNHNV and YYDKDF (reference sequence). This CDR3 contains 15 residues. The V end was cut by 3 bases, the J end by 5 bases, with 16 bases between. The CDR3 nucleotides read TGTGCCACCAGCAGGGCACAGGGTGGAGGAACTGAAGCTTTCTTT. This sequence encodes CATSRAQGGGTEAFF.

As DNA, the CDR3 is TGTGCCAGCAGTTTACCCGGGACAGGGGCGAACACTGAAGCTTTCTTT. Encoded protein: CASSLPGTGANTEAFF. The chain uses TRBV28 and TRBJ1-1, with TRBD1 identical over 10 bases. Germline loops: CDR1 MDHEN, CDR2 SYDVKM. The CDR3 contains 16 residues. V lost 2 bases and J lost 1; bases outside the gene matches: 4.